Shown below are 26 T cell receptor beta chains from a single sample sequenced in a study of cytomegalovirus exposure and HLA in healthy donors. The PCR used 60 Vbeta and 13 Jbeta primers. Generated by immunoSEQ multiplex PCR, the TCRdb table keeps only in-frame clones and is missing some. The sample has over 150,000 clones, 81% seen once. Sequencing was performed on PBMCs. All receptors come from a woman between 45 and 60 years old in good health and CMV-seronegative.

The chain carries TRBV4-3 and TRBJ1-1; D may be TRBD1 (5 bases). Trimming pared 4 bases from V and 2 bases from J, leaving 20 bases between. The CDR3 loop spans 17 amino acids. Germline V CDR1 and CDR2: LGHNA, YSLEER. The CDR3 region has the DNA TGCGCCAGCAGCCCAACCCCCGCCAGGACATCAAACACTGAAGCTTTCTTT. It translates to CASSPTPARTSNTEAFF.

The J gene is TRBJ2-3, the V gene TRBV5-6, with D maybe TRBD2 (6 bases). The CDR3 has 13 residues. CDR1 is SGHDT and CDR2 is YYEEEE in the germline V gene. V was clipped by 3 bases and J by 6 bases, with 11 bases between them. The CDR3 DNA reads TGTGCCAGCAGCTCCCGGGGGTTCGATACGCAGTATTTT. Amino acid sequence: CASSSRGFDTQYF.

The V call is TRBV20-1, the J call TRBJ2-5; tentative D call: TRBD2 (6 bases). CDR1 DFQATT and CDR2 SNEGSKA come from the germline V gene (reference sequence). Deletions cut 6 bases from V and 5 bases from J, with 10 bases between. This CDR3 is built from 11 residues. The CDR3 reads CSALREETQYF. The CDR3 DNA sequence: TGCAGTGCGCTCCGGGAGGAGACCCAGTACTTC.

The rearrangement uses TRBV28 and TRBJ2-7, with TRBD2 matching 7 bases. Per germline, CDR1 MDHEN and CDR2 SYDVKM. The CDR3 has 17 amino acids. V gave up 2 bases and J gave up 6 bases; unmatched junction bases: 16. CDR3 residues: CASSLPGTITRWGEQYF. The CDR3 DNA is TGTGCCAGCAGTTTACCCGGGACTATAACCCGCTGGGGCGAGCAGTACTTC.

This clone was counted once. This chain connects TRBV19 to TRBJ1-1; TRBD1 matches at 7 bases. V shed 4 bases and J 2 bases; nucleotides not matched to a gene: 10. The V gene's germline CDR1 is LNHDA and CDR2 SQIVND (reference sequence). The CDR3 spans 16 residues. The CDR3 region is CASSKLRTGFNTEAFF. CDR3 bases: TGTGCCAGTAGTAAGTTACGGACAGGTTTCAACACTGAAGCTTTCTTT.

This chain uses TRBV5-6 with TRBJ2-1, with 11 bases matching TRBD2. With 8 bases clipped from V and 7 bases from J, the junction kept 11 bases outside the gene matches. The CDR3 has 15 residues. Germline V gives CDR1 SGHDT, CDR2 YYEEEE. This chain's CDR3 is CASRILAGVENEQFF. CDR3 nucleotides: TGTGCCAGTAGAATACTAGCGGGAGTCGAGAATGAGCAGTTCTTC.

The CDR3 DNA is TGTGCCAGCAGCCCTTTAAAGGGAGGGAACAATCAGCCCCAGCATTTT. Translation gives CASSPLKGGNNQPQHF. The chain couples TRBV28 to TRBJ1-5; D is undetermined. The CDR3 spans 16 residues. V gave up 6 bases and J gave up 3 bases, with 18 bases separating them. Germline CDR1 MDHEN, CDR2 SYDVKM.

J is TRBJ2-5 and V is TRBV5-1; 7 bases line up with TRBD1. This CDR3 is 17 amino acids long. Germline V gene data show CDR1 as SGHRS and CDR2 as YFSETQ. V was clipped by 3 bases and J by 3 bases; unmatched bases: 14. The CDR3 DNA reads TGCGCCAGCAGCTCGGGTCGGGCAGGGGGACCCAAAGAGACCCAGTACTTC. Its translation: CASSSGRAGGPKETQYF.

CDR3 amino acids: CASSIAGIGDNRGYTF. For the CDR3, the DNA is TGTGCCAGTAGTATAGCAGGGATAGGGGATAATCGGGGCTACACCTTC. The chain recombines TRBV19 with TRBJ1-2; a possible D gene is TRBD1 (5 bases). From germline, CDR1 is LNHDA and CDR2 SQIVND (reference sequence). This CDR3 is 16 amino acids long. Trimming left V 1 base short and J 8 bases short, with 20 bases between.

V gene TRBV23-1 combines with J gene TRBJ2-7; D unclear. TRBV23-1 is recorded as an ORF, its role being uncertain. This CDR3 contains 19 residues. V lost 2 bases and J 0 bases, leaving 23 bases between the germline ends. The chain's CDR3 is CASSQIPAWRWPVSYEQYF. The CDR3 DNA sequence: TGCGCCAGCAGTCAAATCCCGGCCTGGCGGTGGCCCGTCTCCTACGAGCAGTACTTC.

The V call is TRBV10-1, the J call TRBJ2-2; TRBD1 matches 7 bases. The V gene's germline CDR1 is WNHNN and CDR2 SYGVQD (reference sequence). J was trimmed by 7 bases and V by 3 bases; bases with no gene match: 11. This CDR3 spans 16 amino acids. The CDR3 DNA is TGCGCCAGCAGTGATGAGGCCAGGGGGACGATCGGGGAGCTGTTTTTT. Protein product: CASSDEARGTIGELFF.

The chain uses TRBV28 and TRBJ2-7, with a possible D match to TRBD2 (6 bases). The V and J ends lost 7 bases and 4 bases respectively, with 11 bases between them. From germline, CDR1 is MDHEN and CDR2 SYDVKM. This CDR3 has 12 amino acids. The CDR3 is CASTNGGYEQYF. CDR3 sequence (DNA): TGTGCCAGCACCAACGGGGGTTACGAGCAGTACTTC.

The chain carries TRBV4-1 and TRBJ1-5; 8 nucleotides match TRBD1. This CDR3 contains 15 residues. Germline V lookup: CDR1 MGHRA, CDR2 YSYEKL. J lost 2 bases, V lost 4 bases, and 4 bases had no gene match. The CDR3 region is CASSPGQGGNQPQHF. CDR3 coding DNA: TGCGCCAGCAGCCCAGGACAGGGAGGCAATCAGCCCCAGCATTTT.

The rearrangement joins TRBV10-3 to TRBJ1-4; D possibly corresponds to TRBD1 (6 bases). Trimming stripped 6 bases from V and 0 bases from J, with 14 bases between. The germline V gene has CDR1 ENHRY and CDR2 SYGVKD. This CDR3 spans 16 amino acids. CDR3 coding DNA: TGTGCCATCAGCCGAAATAGGACAGCAACTAATGAAAAACTGTTTTTT. Its protein is CAISRNRTATNEKLFF.

A few counts support this clone. The rearrangement uses TRBV7-9 and TRBJ2-2; TRBD1 matches at 9 bases. V was clipped by 3 bases and J by 5 bases; unmatched bases: 7. This CDR3 has 16 residues. In germline, CDR1 is SEHNR, CDR2 FQNEAQ (reference sequence). CDR3 sequence: CASSFLQGAGTGELFF. CDR3 bases: TGTGCCAGCAGCTTCCTACAGGGGGCCGGTACCGGGGAGCTGTTTTTT.

The J gene is TRBJ2-1, the V gene TRBV5-8; perhaps TRBD1 as D (6 bases). Germline CDR1 is SGHTS and CDR2 is YDEGEE. Trimming cost V 0 bases and J 6 bases, with 10 bases left between them. CDR3 length equals 14 residues. The CDR3 DNA reads as TGTGCCAGCAGCTTGGTATCCAGGGGCAATGAGCAGTTCTTC. Protein sequence: CASSLVSRGNEQFF.

The chain joins TRBV9 to TRBJ2-1, with D maybe TRBD2 (6 bases). The CDR3 loop spans 16 amino acids. Germline V gene sequence: CDR1 SGDLS, CDR2 YYNGEE. The V gene lost 4 bases and the J gene lost 4 bases, with 18 bases spanning the gap. CDR3 sequence: CASSPGGRGEYNEQFF. The CDR3 coding sequence is TGTGCCAGCAGCCCCGGTGGGCGGGGAGAGTACAATGAGCAGTTCTTC.

This chain uses TRBV7-8 with TRBJ2-1, with 10 bases lining up with TRBD1. The junction had 8 bases not matched to a gene; V was cut back by 5 bases and J by 7 bases. This CDR3 has 15 residues. Germline V gene data show CDR1 as SGHVS and CDR2 as FQNEAQ. The CDR3, as DNA: TGTGCCAGCAGCCCAGACAGGGGGCGCAGGAATGAGCAGTTCTTC. It codes for CASSPDRGRRNEQFF.

The genes are TRBV7-2 and TRBJ1-6, with D perhaps matching TRBD1 (5 bases). V gave up 5 bases and J gave up 10 bases, with 15 bases separating them. CDR1 and CDR2 (germline): SGHTA, FQGNSA. CDR3 length: 14 residues. CDR3 nucleotide sequence: TGTGCCAGCAGCACTCTCCCGGAGGGGTCACCCCTCCACTTT. Encoded protein: CASSTLPEGSPLHF.

The rearrangement uses TRBV7-2 and TRBJ2-5; TRBD1 agrees at 8 bases. The CDR3 sequence is 18 residues long. J gave up 0 bases and V 5 bases, and 14 bases lay outside the gene matches. Germline V gene sequence: CDR1 SGHTA, CDR2 FQGNSA. CDR3 coding DNA: TGTGCCAGCAGCCTAAGGCAGCTCGGGACAGGTAACCAAGAGACCCAGTACTTC. Its protein product is CASSLRQLGTGNQETQYF. The full variable domain, with the rest looked up from reference TRBV7-2 and TRBJ2-5, is GAGVSQSPSNKVTEKGKDVELRCDPISGHTALYWYRQSLGQGLEFLIYFQGNSAPDKSGLPSDRFSAERTGGSVSTLTIQRTQQEDSAVYLCASSLRQLGTGNQETQYFGPGTRLLVL.

This chain uses TRBV30 with TRBJ2-7; TRBD1 aligns across 10 bases. Losses at the gene ends were 2 bases for V and 2 bases for J; bases not matched to a gene: 3. This CDR3 contains 14 residues. The V gene's germline CDR1 is GTSNPN and CDR2 SVGIG (reference sequence). The CDR3 loop reads CAWSTGTGAYEQYF. CDR3 DNA sequence: TGTGCCTGGAGTACCGGGACAGGGGCCTACGAGCAGTACTTC.

The chain employs TRBV6-5 and TRBJ2-5, with D hard to call. The J call may not be correct, given that the DNA end is closer to TRBJ2-7. Germline loops: CDR1 MNHEY, CDR2 SVGAGI. The CDR3 contains 16 residues. CDR3 region: CASSYTSTGHPYEQYF. The CDR3 nucleotides read TGTGCCAGCAGTTACACCTCGACGGGTCATCCCTACGAGCAGTACTTC.

The gene calls are TRBV5-1 and TRBJ2-7; TRBD2 agrees at 7 bases. Germline CDR1 is SGHRS and CDR2 is YFSETQ. The CDR3 extends over 17 amino acids. J lost 0 bases, V lost 4 bases, and 13 bases had no gene match. The CDR3 protein is CASSPFPGTIRSYEQYF. In DNA, the CDR3 is TGCGCCAGCAGCCCGTTCCCCGGGACTATTCGCTCCTACGAGCAGTACTTC.

The chain is built from TRBV28 and TRBJ2-1; 9 bases line up with TRBD2. V was pared by 6 bases and J by 7 bases, with 10 bases of the junction left unmatched. Germline CDR1 reads MDHEN; CDR2 reads SYDVKM. This CDR3 spans 15 amino acids. This CDR3 reads CASRRLAELGNEQFF. CDR3 nucleotide sequence: TGTGCCAGCAGAAGACTAGCGGAATTGGGAAATGAGCAGTTCTTC.

V and J are TRBV18 and TRBJ1-5; a possible D gene is TRBD1 (6 bases). This CDR3 has 15 residues. Germline assignment: CDR1 KGHSH and CDR2 LQKENI. V was shortened by 4 bases and J by 0 bases, with 10 bases between the two germline ends. CDR3 amino acids: CASSQEGGSNQPQHF. Here the CDR3 DNA reads TGTGCCAGCTCACAGGAAGGGGGTAGCAATCAGCCCCAGCATTTT.

The rearrangement joins TRBV30 to TRBJ2-5; 8 bases line up with TRBD2. Germline V gene data show CDR1 as GTSNPN and CDR2 as SVGIG (reference sequence). CDR3 length: 13 residues. The J segment lost 5 bases and the V segment lost 3 bases, leaving 5 bases of the junction unmatched. The CDR3 sequence: CAWRKAGDETQYF. The CDR3 DNA sequence: TGTGCCTGGAGAAAAGCGGGAGATGAGACCCAGTACTTC. Looking up the rest from reference TRBV30 and TRBJ2-5 gives the full variable domain: SQTIHQWPATLVQPVGSPLSLECTVEGTSNPNLYWYRQAAGRGLQLLFYSVGIGQISSEVPQNLSASRPQDRQFILSSKKLLLSDSGFYLCAWRKAGDETQYFGPGTRLLVL.